Below are 23 T cell receptor beta chains sequenced from a single sample in a study of breast tumors, draining lymph nodes, adjacent tissues. A single record per CDR3 protein comes from TCRdb applying MiXCR to the multiplex PCR reads. The sample shows under 150,000 distinct CDR3 sequences, approximately 20% of them seen only once. Breast cancer patients provided tissue from their axillary draining lymph nodes. The sequencing input was axillary lymph node tissue. These receptor sequences come from a female donor with breast cancer. Some clones in this sample may be carry-over from other donors' samples.

This clonotype was seen ten or more times. This sequence joins TRBV10-3 and TRBJ2-1, with 13 bases fitting TRBD2. After removal of 6 bases from V and 5 bases from J, the junction contained 13 bases not matched to a gene. This CDR3 region has 18 residues. Germline V lookup: CDR1 ENHRY, CDR2 SYGVKD. CDR3 sequence (DNA): TGTGCCATCAGCCCTCGACTAGCGGGAGGAAGCGGCGACAATGAGCAGTTCTTC. As protein: CAISPRLAGGSGDNEQFF.

This clonotype appeared many times. The rearrangement links TRBV7-6 to TRBJ2-2; no clear D gene. The CDR3 has 13 residues. V lost 2 bases and J lost 7, with 8 bases in between. CDR1 and CDR2 (germline): SGHVS, FNYEAQ. Here the CDR3 DNA reads TGTGCCAGCAGCTTACGGGTGAACGGGGAGCTGTTTTTT. Amino acid sequence: CASSLRVNGELFF.

A few counts support this clonotype. V is TRBV28 and J is TRBJ1-5, with 7 bases identical to TRBD1. The CDR3 has 21 residues. With 5 bases clipped from V and 0 bases from J, the junction kept 22 bases outside the gene matches. Germline V gives CDR1 MDHEN, CDR2 SYDVKM. CDR3 sequence: CASSSSPGTASPGGSNQPQHF. The CDR3 region has the DNA TGTGCCAGCAGTAGCAGCCCCGGGACAGCTTCACCGGGGGGTAGCAATCAGCCCCAGCATTTT.

With respect to this clonotype: An end of the junction differs from the germline gene, which may be a read error. This chain uses TRBV4-1 with TRBJ1-2; the match to TRBD1 covers 7 bases. Germline lookup yields CDR1 MGHRA and CDR2 YSYEKL. CDR3 size: 13 residues. CDR3 amino acids: CTSSQAGTDGYTF. CDR3 nucleotides: TGCACCAGCAGCCAAGCTGGGACAGATGGCTACACCTTC.

This clonotype has a handful of counts. This rearrangement joins TRBV19 to TRBJ1-4; D is unresolved. Per the germline V gene, CDR1 is LNHDA and CDR2 is SQIVND (reference sequence). V was clipped by 5 bases and J by 4 bases, with 8 bases between them. The length of the CDR3 is 13 residues. The DNA for the CDR3 is TGTGCCAGTAGTCCGGACTATAATGAAAAACTGTTTTTT. It yields the protein CASSPDYNEKLFF.

As concerns this clonotype: A much larger clonotype is one base distant, so this may be a read error. The chain employs TRBV6-5 and TRBJ2-7; D gene unclear. CDR3 size: 13 residues. Germline assignment: CDR1 MNHEY and CDR2 SVGAGI. CDR3 sequence: CARSYNTIYEQYF. DNA of the CDR3: TGTGCCCGCAGTTACAACACAATCTACGAGCAGTACTTC.

This clonotype was detected only a few times. The rearrangement uses TRBV6-5 and TRBJ2-1; 11 bases map to TRBD1. Trimming removed 6 bases from V and 7 bases from J; junction bases left unmatched: 11. The CDR3 length is 16 residues. Per the germline V gene, CDR1 is MNHEY and CDR2 is SVGAGI. The CDR3 sequence is CASRRVGQGAGNEQFF. CDR3 in DNA: TGTGCCAGCAGACGAGTAGGACAGGGGGCCGGGAATGAGCAGTTCTTC.

Points on this clonotype: A much more abundant neighbour one base away suggests this may be a read error. Given the absence of the conserved phenylalanine or tryptophan at the CDR3 end, a read error is likely. It is unclear where the CDR3 begins or ends on the DNA, so no DNA is shown, and the CDR3 is as TCRdb lists it. V is TRBV3-1 and J is TRBJ2-7; the table gives TRBD1 as D, unverified against the DNA. CDR1 and CDR2 (germline): LGHDT, YNNKEL (reference sequence). From its first to its last residue, the CDR3 has 12 amino acids. The CDR3 reads CASGRMGQGAQP.

This clonotype was found once. One base away lies a much larger clone, so this may be a sequencing read error. The chain carries TRBV29-1 and TRBJ2-3, with 9 positions matching TRBD1. The CDR3 loop spans 13 amino acids. From germline, CDR1 is SQVTM and CDR2 ANQGSEA. The CDR3 is CSVGDRAKDMQYF. The CDR3 coding sequence is TGCAGCGTGGGGGACAGGGCAAAAGATATGCAGTATTTT.

Comment on this clonotype: Given a much more abundant clone one base away, this may be a read error. The V call is TRBV27, the J call TRBJ2-1; 7 bases are shared with TRBD2. CDR1 is MNHEY, CDR2 SMNVEV, per germline (reference sequence). This CDR3 region has 15 residues. The CDR3 loop reads CASSLGGGVYNKQFF. The CDR3, as DNA: TGTGCCAGCAGTTTAGGCGGGGGAGTCTACAATAAGCAGTTCTTC.

The sample holds many counts of this clonotype. The gene calls are TRBV11-1 and TRBJ2-5; D is possibly TRBD1 (6 bases). Germline V lookup: CDR1 SGHAT, CDR2 FQDESV (reference sequence). The length of the CDR3 is 16 residues. V was trimmed by 2 bases and J by 2 bases, leaving 15 bases between them. DNA of the CDR3: TGTGCCAGCAGCTTAAAGGCAGGGGCCGGGCAAGAGACCCAGTACTTC. It yields the protein CASSLKAGAGQETQYF.

This clonotype was recorded many times. The CDR3 DNA sequence: TGTGCCAGCAGCCAAGTCGGGATGACAGATACGCAGTATTTT. Translating it yields CASSQVGMTDTQYF. The chain combines TRBV3-1 with TRBJ2-3; TRBD2 is a possible D gene (5 bases). CDR3 length: 14 amino acids. V shed 1 base and J shed 3 bases, with 8 bases lying between them. Germline CDR1 reads LGHDT; CDR2 reads YNNKEL (reference sequence).

This clonotype was counted at least ten times. J is TRBJ2-5 and V is TRBV5-4; D may be TRBD2 (5 bases). The length of the CDR3 is 14 residues. CDR1 SGHNT and CDR2 YYREEE come from the germline V gene (reference sequence). V shed 4 bases and J shed 7 bases, with 17 bases lying between them. Here the CDR3 DNA reads TGTGCCAGCAGCCCCGAGACTATTCTTGGGACCCAGTACTTC. The encoded protein is CASSPETILGTQYF.

About this clonotype: A much more abundant neighbour one base away suggests this may be a read error. This chain connects TRBV19 to TRBJ2-5, with D possibly called TRBD1 or TRBD2 (5 bases each). From germline, CDR1 is LNHDA and CDR2 SQIVND (reference sequence). The CDR3 contains 14 residues. CDR3 residues: CASSIASGQEIQYF. CDR3 DNA sequence: TGTGCCAGTAGTATTGCCTCGGGGCAAGAGATCCAGTACTTC.

This clonotype appeared a few times. V gene TRBV18 combines with J gene TRBJ1-5; D uncertain. CDR3 length: 16 residues. Trimming removed 2 bases at V and 5 bases at J, with 16 bases between. Germline values: CDR1 KGHSH, CDR2 LQKENI. The CDR3 DNA follows: TGTGCCAGCTCACCAGGTCGCAGGAAAGGCGATCAGCCCCAGCATTTT. Translated, it gives CASSPGRRKGDQPQHF. Variable domain in full (rest from reference TRBV18 and TRBJ1-5): NAGVMQNPRHLVRRRGQEARLRCSPMKGHSHVYWYRQLPEEGLKFMVYLQKENIIDESGMPKERFSAEFPKEGPSILRIQQVVRGDSAAYFCASSPGRRKGDQPQHFGDGTRLSIL.

This clonotype was seen ten or more times. The CDR3 sequence is CASSDNYGYTF. CDR3 nucleotide sequence: TGTGCCAGCAGCGACAACTATGGCTACACCTTC. The chain recombines TRBV7-2 with TRBJ1-2; D gene unclear. Trimming stripped 5 bases from V and 2 bases from J, with 3 bases between. The CDR3 is 11 amino acids. Germline-derived CDR1 and CDR2 are SGHTA and FQGNSA.

V usage is TRBV2 and J usage is TRBJ2-4, with D uncertain. The CDR3 spans 13 residues. CDR1 is SNHLY and CDR2 is FYNNEI in the germline V gene. The V gene lost 8 bases and the J gene lost 3 bases, with 11 bases spanning the gap. Here the CDR3 reads CASGTLVKNIQYF. CDR3 bases: TGTGCCAGCGGAACCCTAGTCAAAAACATTCAGTACTTC.

As to this clonotype: This clone may be a read error of a much larger clone one base away. The gene calls are TRBV4-1 and TRBJ2-5; D is unclear. Germline V gives CDR1 MGHRA, CDR2 YSYEKL. This CDR3 is 14 amino acids long. V lost 1 base to trimming and J lost 4 bases, with 10 bases between them. DNA of the CDR3: TGCGCCAGCAGCCAAGTCTCGTCTCGAGAGACCCAGTACTTC. Encoded protein: CASSQVSSRETQYF.

This clonotype was seen at least ten times. The chain joins TRBV6-2 or TRBV6-3 to TRBJ2-7, with 8 bases fitting TRBD1. Unmatched junction bases numbered 10, after V lost 6 bases and J lost 3 bases. Germline assignment: CDR1 MNHEY and CDR2 SVGEGT. The CDR3 has 15 amino acids. CDR3 DNA sequence: TGTGCCAGCAGGAAGGGCGGACAGGGAGTCTACGAGCAGTACTTC. Residues: CASRKGGQGVYEQYF.

This clonotype was seen ten or more times. V is TRBV7-9 and J is TRBJ1-4; D uncertain. The CDR3 has 15 amino acids. CDR1 is SEHNR, CDR2 FQNEAQ, per germline (reference sequence). The V and J ends lost 2 bases and 2 bases respectively, with 9 bases between them. CDR3 in DNA: TGTGCCAGCAGCTTAAATCCGGGGACTAATGAAAAACTGTTTTTT. Translated: CASSLNPGTNEKLFF.

In its sample, this clonotype was seen many times. The rearrangement uses TRBV3-1 and TRBJ1-6; D remains ambiguous. CDR1 is LGHDT, CDR2 YNNKEL, per germline (reference sequence). The germline V and J ends were trimmed by 5 bases and 7 bases, with 9 bases remaining between them. CDR3 length equals 13 residues. CDR3: CASSREENSPLHF. CDR3 bases: TGTGCCAGCAGCAGGGAGGAGAATTCACCCCTCCACTTT.

This clonotype was found a few times. The chain uses TRBV20-1 and TRBJ2-4, with 9 bases aligning to TRBD1. The CDR3 length is 13 residues. The junction had 5 bases not matched to a gene; V was cut back by 0 bases and J by 11 bases. The germline V gene encodes CDR1 DFQATT and CDR2 SNEGSKA (reference sequence). CDR3 loop: CSARDQYRGLQYF. The CDR3 nucleotides read TGCAGTGCTAGAGACCAGTACAGGGGGCTTCAGTACTTC.

Many counts were recorded for this clonotype. CDR3: CASSLVLTDTQYF. The CDR3, as DNA: TGTGCCAGCAGCTTAGTTCTCACAGATACGCAGTATTTT. The J gene is TRBJ2-3, the V gene TRBV7-2; D unresolved. The CDR3 has 13 amino acids. V lost 1 base to trimming and J lost 2 bases, with 4 bases between them. The germline V gene has CDR1 SGHTA and CDR2 FQGNSA. The full variable domain, its missing parts supplied by reference TRBV7-2 and TRBJ2-3, is GAGVSQSPSNKVTEKGKDVELRCDPISGHTALYWYRQSLGQGLEFLIYFQGNSAPDKSGLPSDRFSAERTGGSVSTLTIQRTQQEDSAVYLCASSLVLTDTQYFGPGTRLTVL.